The 11 T cell receptor beta chains presented below share a single source sample, sequenced in a study of Graves' ophthalmopathy and Graves' hyperthyroidism. RNA served as the template for amplifying TCR beta CDR3 regions. Second-round multiplex PCR followed a first-round RT-PCR using HTBI primers. In TCRdb, the multiplex PCR reads were re-called with MiXCR into one record per CDR3 protein. The sample has hundreds of thousands of distinct CDR3 sequences; around 40% are singletons. The sequenced material came from peripheral blood. All receptors come from an adult man with Graves' ophthalmopathy.

In regard to this clonotype: At one end the junction does not follow the germline gene, possibly because of a read error. J is TRBJ2-5 and V is TRBV10-3, with a possible D match to TRBD1 (6 bases). This CDR3 is 14 amino acids long. Germline V lookup: CDR1 ENHRY, CDR2 SYGVKD. This chain's CDR3 is CASSDGTFQETQYF. The CDR3 DNA reads TGTGCCAGCAGTGACGGGACATTCCAAGAGACCCAGTACTTC.

This sequence joins TRBV2 and TRBJ1-6; D perhaps matches TRBD1 (5 bases). The V gene lost 7 bases and the J gene lost 2 bases, with 21 bases spanning the gap. The germline CDR1 and CDR2 sequences are SNHLY and FYNNEI. The CDR3 loop spans 18 amino acids. CDR3 amino acids: CASNSGSGVDAYNSPLHF. Written as DNA, the CDR3 is TGTGCCAGCAACAGCGGTTCGGGGGTTGATGCCTATAATTCACCCCTCCACTTT.

This clonotype was detected ten times or more. The chain links TRBV10-2 to TRBJ2-7, with D perhaps given as TRBD1 or TRBD2 (5 bases each). The CDR3 consists of 14 residues. Germline loops: CDR1 WSHSY, CDR2 SAAADI. Trimming cost V 3 bases and J 2 bases, with 11 bases left between them. DNA for the CDR3: TGCGCCAGCAGTGACCCGAGGGGTACCTACGAGCAGTACTTC. Translation gives CASSDPRGTYEQYF.

The sample holds many counts of this clonotype. J is TRBJ2-7 and V is TRBV10-3; no reliable D call. The V gene's germline CDR1 is ENHRY and CDR2 SYGVKD. V was pared by 0 bases and J by 9 bases, with 21 bases between. The CDR3 consists of 16 residues. The CDR3 spells CAISESESHSRLVQYF. The CDR3 DNA sequence: TGTGCCATCAGTGAGTCGGAAAGCCACAGTCGTTTGGTGCAGTACTTC.

The chain employs TRBV29-1 and TRBJ2-2; D is ambiguous. This CDR3 has 14 residues. The germline V gene has CDR1 SQVTM and CDR2 ANQGSEA. The V end was cut by 0 bases, the J end by 5 bases, with 10 bases between. CDR3 in amino acids: CSVEDSMRTGELFF. The CDR3 coding sequence is TGCAGCGTTGAAGATAGTATGAGAACCGGGGAGCTGTTTTTT.

This clonotype has at least ten counts. This rearrangement joins TRBV19 to TRBJ2-5; D might be TRBD2 (5 bases). Trimming took off 3 bases at V and 2 bases at J, with 10 bases between the two ends. The CDR3 consists of 14 residues. Germline CDR1 is LNHDA and CDR2 is SQIVND (reference sequence). CDR3 nucleotides: TGTGCCAGTAGTATCGGCCCGGGGCAAGAGACCCAGTACTTC. The encoded protein is CASSIGPGQETQYF.

This clonotype was found a few times. This rearrangement joins TRBV7-9 to TRBJ2-7, with 12 positions matching TRBD1. CDR3 length: 19 residues. Looked up from germline, CDR1 is SEHNR and CDR2 is FQNEAQ (reference sequence). The J segment lost 2 bases and the V segment lost 3 bases, leaving 14 bases of the junction unmatched. The DNA of the CDR3 is TGTGCCAGCAGCTTGGCCCGGGACAGGGGGCGAGGAGAGACCTACGAGCAGTACTTC. It is translated as CASSLARDRGRGETYEQYF.

In the case of this clonotype: A read error may explain this, as a much larger clone is one base away. The chain is built from TRBV7-9 and TRBJ1-1; D not certain. The CDR3 extends over 12 amino acids. Germline V gives CDR1 SEHNR, CDR2 FQNEAQ (reference sequence). DNA for the CDR3: TGTGCCAGCAGCCCCAGCGGGGAGAAAGCTCTCTTT. Protein product: CASSPSGEKALF.

The CDR3 loop reads CASSQDGRAFF. As DNA, the CDR3 is TGTGCCAGCAGCCAAGATGGACGAGCTTTCTTT. V and J are TRBV7-2 and TRBJ1-1; D call uncertain. V was pared by 5 bases and J by 10 bases, with 11 bases between. CDR1 and CDR2 (germline): SGHTA, FQGNSA. The CDR3 contains 11 residues.

This chain uses TRBV7-2 with TRBJ1-1, with D possibly matching TRBD1 (6 bases). The CDR3 loop spans 17 amino acids. V was trimmed by 5 bases and J by 7 bases, leaving 26 bases between them. The germline V gene has CDR1 SGHTA and CDR2 FQGNSA. The CDR3 here is CASSPPGSGTFESEAFF. Written as DNA, the CDR3 is TGTGCCAGCAGCCCGCCAGGCTCCGGGACATTCGAAAGTGAAGCTTTCTTT.

The chain is built from TRBV29-1 and TRBJ2-2, with a possible D match to TRBD2 (7 bases). Between the trimmed V and J ends, which lost 0 bases and 4 bases, there was a span of 12 bases. The CDR3 has 15 amino acids. Germline assignment: CDR1 SQVTM and CDR2 ANQGSEA. CDR3 DNA: TGCAGCGTTGAAGATCCAGGGGAGGGCACCGGGGAGCTGTTTTTT. As protein: CSVEDPGEGTGELFF.